These 5 T cell receptor beta chains share one sample of origin, sequenced in a study of CD4 T cells in relation to SARS-CoV-2 and coronaviruses. Unexposed donor CD4+ T cells date from about 2011-2018, before the COVID-19 pandemic. After around nine days of culture, CD4+ T cells were isolated. The assay was immunoSEQ multiplex PCR, and TCRdb's table has in-frame clones only and misses some. The repertoire has about 20,000 clones, 78% of them found once; the top ten carry under 20%. Their target antigens are unknown. The sample comprised CD4+ T cells from PBMCs, cultured in vitro. The receptors come from a human donor in good health.

The rearrangement uses TRBV2 and TRBJ2-2; tentatively, D is TRBD2 (6 bases). Germline V gene lookup returns CDR1 SNHLY and CDR2 FYNNEI. V dropped 1 base and J dropped 4 bases, with 13 bases sitting between them. This CDR3 is built from 16 residues. CDR3 protein: CASSEGTGAGTGELFF. CDR3 nucleotide sequence: TGTGCCAGCAGTGAAGGAACGGGAGCGGGCACCGGGGAGCTGTTTTTT.

This clone was seen more than once but under ten times. V is TRBV5-1 and J is TRBJ1-4; 8 bases line up with TRBD1. The germline V gene has CDR1 SGHRS and CDR2 YFSETQ. The CDR3 loop spans 14 amino acids. The V and J ends lost 4 bases and 4 bases, in that order; junction bases with no gene match: 3. The DNA for the CDR3 is TGCGCCAGCAGCCCGACAGGGGTTAATGAAAAACTGTTTTTT. It encodes CASSPTGVNEKLFF. Full variable domain (missing parts from reference TRBV5-1 and TRBJ1-4): KAGVTQTPRYLIKTRGQQVTLSCSPISGHRSVSWYQQTPGQGLQFLFEYFSETQRNKGNFPGRFSGRQFSNSRSEMNVSTLELGDSALYLCASSPTGVNEKLFFGSGTQLSVL.

The gene calls are TRBV5-4 and TRBJ2-5; 7 bases are shared with TRBD1. Losses at the gene ends were 3 bases for V and 2 bases for J; bases not matched to a gene: 7. CDR1 is SGHNT and CDR2 is YYREEE in the germline V gene (reference sequence). This CDR3 contains 15 residues. For the CDR3, the DNA is TGTGCCAGCAGCTCTCAGACGGGACAGCAAGAGACCCAGTACTTC. Translated: CASSSQTGQQETQYF. The full variable domain, rest sourced from reference TRBV5-4 and TRBJ2-5, is ETGVTQSPTHLIKTRGQQVTLRCSSQSGHNTVSWYQQALGQGPQFIFQYYREEENGRGNFPPRFSGLQFPNYSSELNVNALELDDSALYLCASSSQTGQQETQYFGPGTRLLVL.

The V call is TRBV5-1, the J call TRBJ1-1; tentatively, D is TRBD1 (5 bases). V gave up 0 bases and J gave up 7 bases, with 7 bases separating them. This CDR3 has 12 amino acids. Germline CDR1 SGHRS, CDR2 YFSETQ. CDR3 nucleotide sequence: TGCGCCAGCAGCTTGGAGGGGTTTGAAGCTTTCTTT. As protein: CASSLEGFEAFF.

The chain carries TRBV6-5 and TRBJ1-1; D is ambiguous. CDR1 and CDR2 (germline): MNHEY, SVGAGI. Trimming removed 5 bases from V and 11 bases from J, with 21 bases in between. The CDR3 spans 14 residues. This chain's CDR3 is CASSIPGPAEAAFF. CDR3 in DNA: TGTGCCAGCAGTATCCCGGGTCCCGCTGAGGCTGCTTTCTTT.